This T cell receptor (beta chain) was recovered during a study of shared clonotypes between healthy human individuals. Overall study: Donor composition was a couple of women and a few men, aged 18 to 49. Used for every donor were three CD4 naive, three CD4 memory, two CD8 naive and one CD8 memory plate. Overall study results and limits: Among several donors, roughly 5% of naive CD4 clonotypes were found in common.

This CDR3 spans 11 amino acids. CDR1 is SQVTM, CDR2 ANQGSEA, per germline. Deletions cut 8 bases from V and 3 bases from J, with 11 bases between. Genomic DNA from each subset was divided evenly over several immunoSEQ plates. Method: immunoSEQ multiplex PCR; TCRdb's copy keeps in-frame clones and lacks some. The sample has around 600,000 clones, 85% to 95% seen once; the top ten hold 0.11%. On this clone: Its antigen is unidentified.

Selected positively for CCR7 and CD45RO-negative, naive CD8 cells excluded terminally differentiated effector memory CD45RA+ cells. This clonotype originated in a woman under 40 in good health. The gene calls are TRBV29-1 and TRBJ2-7, with a tentative D call TRBD1 (7 bases). What was sequenced was naive CD8+ T cells sorted from blood. CDR3 region: CSPQGGYEQYF. The CDR3 nucleotides are TGCAGCCCTCAGGGGGGCTACGAGCAGTACTTC.